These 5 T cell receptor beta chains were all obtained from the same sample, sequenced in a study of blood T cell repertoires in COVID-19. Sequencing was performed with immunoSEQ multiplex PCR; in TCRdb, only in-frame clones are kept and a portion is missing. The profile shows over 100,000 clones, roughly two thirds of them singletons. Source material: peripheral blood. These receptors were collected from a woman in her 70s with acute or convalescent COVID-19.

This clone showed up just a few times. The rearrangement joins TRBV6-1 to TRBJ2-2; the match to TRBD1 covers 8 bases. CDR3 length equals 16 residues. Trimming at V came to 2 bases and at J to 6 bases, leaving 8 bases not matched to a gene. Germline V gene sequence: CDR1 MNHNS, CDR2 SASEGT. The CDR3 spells CASSETGQGLAGELFF. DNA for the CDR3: TGTGCCAGCAGTGAAACCGGACAGGGTTTAGCCGGGGAGCTGTTTTTT.

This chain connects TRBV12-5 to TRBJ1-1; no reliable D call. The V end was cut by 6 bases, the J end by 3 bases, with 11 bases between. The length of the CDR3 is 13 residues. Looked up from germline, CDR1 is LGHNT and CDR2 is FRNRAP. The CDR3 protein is CASGLDWDTEAFF. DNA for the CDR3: TGTGCTAGTGGCCTCGACTGGGACACTGAAGCTTTCTTT.

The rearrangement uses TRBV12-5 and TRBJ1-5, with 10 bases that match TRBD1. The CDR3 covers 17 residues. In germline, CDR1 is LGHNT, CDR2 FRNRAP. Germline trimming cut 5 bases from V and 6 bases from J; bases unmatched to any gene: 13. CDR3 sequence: CASGNPPGTGASQPQHF. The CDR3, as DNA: TGTGCTAGTGGTAATCCTCCCGGGACAGGGGCCAGTCAGCCCCAGCATTTT. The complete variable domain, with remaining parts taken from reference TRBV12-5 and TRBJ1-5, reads DARVTQTPRHKVTEMGQEVTMRCQPILGHNTVFWYRQTMMQGLELLAYFRNRAPLDDSGMPKDRFSAEMPDATLATLKIQPSEPRDSAVYFCASGNPPGTGASQPQHFGDGTRLSIL.

The CDR3 DNA follows: TGTGCCAGCAGCCTAGGACAGCGAGCTAACTATGGCTACACCTTC. Translating gives CASSLGQRANYGYTF. The gene calls are TRBV5-4 and TRBJ1-2; a weak D match, TRBD1 (6 bases). The CDR3 consists of 15 residues. Deletions cut 4 bases from V and 0 bases from J, with 13 bases between. Germline V lookup: CDR1 SGHNT, CDR2 YYREEE (reference sequence).

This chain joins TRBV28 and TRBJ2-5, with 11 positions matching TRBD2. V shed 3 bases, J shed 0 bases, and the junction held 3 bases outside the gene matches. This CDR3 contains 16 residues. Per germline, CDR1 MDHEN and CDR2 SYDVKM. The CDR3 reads CASSLGTSGYQETQYF. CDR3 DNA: TGTGCCAGCAGTTTGGGGACTAGCGGTTACCAAGAGACCCAGTACTTC.